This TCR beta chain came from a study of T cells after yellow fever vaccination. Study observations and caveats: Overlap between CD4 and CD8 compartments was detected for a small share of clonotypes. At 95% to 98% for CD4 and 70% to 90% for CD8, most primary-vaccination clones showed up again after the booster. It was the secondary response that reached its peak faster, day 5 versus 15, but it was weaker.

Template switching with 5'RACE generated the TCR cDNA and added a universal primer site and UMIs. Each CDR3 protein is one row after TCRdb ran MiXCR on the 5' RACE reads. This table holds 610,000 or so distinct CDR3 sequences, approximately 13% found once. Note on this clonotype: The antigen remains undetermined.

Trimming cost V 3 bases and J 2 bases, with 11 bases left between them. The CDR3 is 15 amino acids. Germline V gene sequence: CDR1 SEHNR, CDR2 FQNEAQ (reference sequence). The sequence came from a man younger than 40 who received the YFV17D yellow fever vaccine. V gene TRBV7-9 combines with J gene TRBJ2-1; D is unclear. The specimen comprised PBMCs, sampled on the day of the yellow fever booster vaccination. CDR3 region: CASSFVEFAYNEQFF. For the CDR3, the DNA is TGTGCCAGCAGCTTCGTGGAGTTCGCCTACAATGAGCAGTTCTTC. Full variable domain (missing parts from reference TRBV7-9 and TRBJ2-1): DTGVSQNPRHKITKRGQNVTFRCDPISEHNRLYWYRQTLGQGPEFLTYFQNEAQLEKSRLLSDRFSAERPKGSFSTLEIQRTEQGDSAMYLCASSFVEFAYNEQFFGPGTRLTVL.